The TCR beta chain described here comes from a study of regulatory T cells in long-lasting Graves disease. Across the whole study: Prior antithyroid drug treatment in newly diagnosed Graves' patients lasted under 3 months.

Construction of the TCR beta libraries employed iRepertoire HTBI primers in conjunction with Arm-PCR of CDR3 regions. MiXCR, run by TCRdb on the multiplex PCR reads, gives a single entry per CDR3 protein. This table has about 440,000 distinct CDR3 sequences, less than 20% appearing once. Turning to this clonotype: A much larger clone differs by one base, so this may be a read error.

Time point of the sample: newly diagnosed GD, antithyroid drugs for less than 3 months. There was RNA extracted from PBMCs, and the TCR library was made from it. Those enrolled as patients came out of an endocrinology department in Xi'an, China. The authors drew about 9 milliliters of peripheral blood into EDTA tubes. This CDR3 spans 18 amino acids. Per germline, CDR1 SGHVS and CDR2 FNYEAQ. This sample also appeared in a second study, on T cells in Graves' hyperthyroidism and ophthalmopathy. Turning to that study: A first-round RT-PCR of the TCR CDR3 used the HTBI primer set.

J is TRBJ2-1 and V is TRBV7-6; 10 nucleotides match TRBD2. Sequences were derived from peripheral blood mononuclear cells (PBMCs), sampled at new diagnosis, from a patient treated with antithyroid drugs. This TCR derives from a woman aged 30 to 39 with Graves disease. The CDR3 DNA reads as TGTGCCAGCAGTTTTGGACTAGCGGCCGTGAGCTCCTACAGTGAGCAGTTCTTC. The encoded protein is CASSFGLAAVSSYSEQFF.